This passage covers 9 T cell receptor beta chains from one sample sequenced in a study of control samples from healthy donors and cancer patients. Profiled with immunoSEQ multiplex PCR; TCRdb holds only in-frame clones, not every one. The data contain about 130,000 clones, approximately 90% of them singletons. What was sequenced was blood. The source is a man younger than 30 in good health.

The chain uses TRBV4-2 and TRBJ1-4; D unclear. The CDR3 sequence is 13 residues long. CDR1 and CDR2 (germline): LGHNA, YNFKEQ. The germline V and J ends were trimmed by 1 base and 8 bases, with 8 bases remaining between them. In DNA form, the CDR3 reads TGTGCCAGCAGCCAAGTACCCCCGGAAAAACTGTTTTTT. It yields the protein CASSQVPPEKLFF.

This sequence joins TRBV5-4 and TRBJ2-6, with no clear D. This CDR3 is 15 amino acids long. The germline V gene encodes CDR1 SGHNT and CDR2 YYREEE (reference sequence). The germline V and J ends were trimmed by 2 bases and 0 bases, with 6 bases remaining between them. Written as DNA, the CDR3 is TGTGCCAGCAGCTTACCGGGCTCTGGGGCCAACGTCCTGACTTTC. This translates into CASSLPGSGANVLTF.

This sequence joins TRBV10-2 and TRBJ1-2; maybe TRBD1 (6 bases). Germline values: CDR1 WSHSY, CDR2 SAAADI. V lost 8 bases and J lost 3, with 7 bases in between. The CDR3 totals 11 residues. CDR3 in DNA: TGCGCCAGCCGACAGGACTATGGCTACACCTTC. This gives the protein CASRQDYGYTF.

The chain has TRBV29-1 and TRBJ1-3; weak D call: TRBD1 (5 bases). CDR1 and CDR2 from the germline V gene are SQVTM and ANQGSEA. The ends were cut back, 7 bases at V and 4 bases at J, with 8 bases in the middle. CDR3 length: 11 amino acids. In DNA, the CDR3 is TGCAGCGGCGGGGGGGGAAACACCATATATTTT. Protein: CSGGGGNTIYF.

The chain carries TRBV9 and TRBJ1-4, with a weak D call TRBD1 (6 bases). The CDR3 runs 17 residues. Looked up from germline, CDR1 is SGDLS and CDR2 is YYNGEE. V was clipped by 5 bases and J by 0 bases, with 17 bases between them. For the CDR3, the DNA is TGTGCCAGCAGTCGACTTTCAAGGGGGGCAACTAATGAAAAACTGTTTTTT. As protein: CASSRLSRGATNEKLFF.

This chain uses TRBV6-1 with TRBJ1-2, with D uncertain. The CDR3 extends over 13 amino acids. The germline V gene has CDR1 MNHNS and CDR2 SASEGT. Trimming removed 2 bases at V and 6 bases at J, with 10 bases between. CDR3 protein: CASSESGLHGYTF. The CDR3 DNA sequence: TGTGCCAGCAGTGAATCGGGTTTACATGGCTACACCTTC.

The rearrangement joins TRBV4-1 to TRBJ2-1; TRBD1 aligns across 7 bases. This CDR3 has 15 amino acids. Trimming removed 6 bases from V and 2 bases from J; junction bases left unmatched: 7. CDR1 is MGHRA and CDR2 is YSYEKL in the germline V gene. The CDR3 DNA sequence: TGCGCCAGCAGTTACCTGGGGACAGCCTACAATGAGCAGTTCTTC. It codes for CASSYLGTAYNEQFF.

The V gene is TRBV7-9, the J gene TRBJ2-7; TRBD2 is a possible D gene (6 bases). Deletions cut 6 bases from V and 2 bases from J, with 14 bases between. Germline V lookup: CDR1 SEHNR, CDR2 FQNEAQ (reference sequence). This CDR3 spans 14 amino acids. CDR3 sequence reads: CASRGGLPPYEQYF. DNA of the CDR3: TGTGCCAGCAGGGGGGGACTCCCCCCCTACGAGCAGTACTTC.

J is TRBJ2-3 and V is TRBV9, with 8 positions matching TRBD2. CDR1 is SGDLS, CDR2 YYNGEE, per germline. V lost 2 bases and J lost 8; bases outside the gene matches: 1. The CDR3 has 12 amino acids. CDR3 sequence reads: CASSVGTSTQYF. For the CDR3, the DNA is TGTGCCAGCAGCGTCGGGACTAGTACGCAGTATTTT. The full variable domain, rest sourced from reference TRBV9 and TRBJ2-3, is DSGVTQTPKHLITATGQRVTLRCSPRSGDLSVYWYQQSLDQGLQFLIQYYNGEERAKGNILERFSAQQFPDLHSELNLSSLELGDSALYFCASSVGTSTQYFGPGTRLTVL.